Below, one T cell receptor beta chain is given with its context. No antigen is known for it. Base qualities are missing; no much larger clone stands one base away. The time point label on this specimen signifies: blood from clinic visit 5 months post-surgery; TSC patient then seizure free. The surgery cases that showed the highest brain T cell transcript signatures were chosen for TCR beta chain sequencing of brain tissue, and of blood when it was available. Prior to surgery, the patients had been treated with at least one anti-epileptic drug. TCR-sequenced patients were children with drug-resistant epilepsy due to tuberous sclerosis complex, focal cortical dysplasia, Rasmussen encephalitis or hemimegalencephaly. Bulk genomic DNA was extracted from unsorted brain tissue and whole blood with the Monarch genomic DNA purification kit. The data are from a study of brain T cells in children with intractable seizures (dated by TCRdb to the early 2020s). Context from the whole study: As a first screen for immune gene transcripts, resected brain tissue from 53 pediatric epilepsy surgery cases was run on a NanoString immunology panel. Among the 12 selected surgery cases, pre-surgery blood was additionally sequenced for eight, leaving four cases with brain tissue only.

Summary of the overall study and its limitations: Viral specificity was inferred only from CDR3 sequence similarity, and patients' HCMV serostatus was unknown. Because sequencing depth was different between pre-surgery and post-surgery blood, clones absent from the pre-surgery sample may reflect undersampling.

At the junction V is shortened by 1 base and J by 1 base, with 7 bases in between. Taken from the germline V gene, the CDR1 and CDR2 loops are LGHNA and YNFKEQ. The CDR3, from cysteine to phenylalanine, totals 14 residues. The CDR3 DNA has 42 bases and is translated from base 1. TCR beta chain sequences were generated from genomic DNA using the immunoSEQ assay. Per the original workflow: CDR3 sequences not starting with the conserved framework cysteine at position 104 were manually removed. Clonality was calculated as one minus the normalized Shannon's Diversity Index, with values ranging from 0 (maximal diversity) to 1 (oligoclonal). Differences in the frequency of the same CDR3 between samples, such as brain versus blood, were assessed with chi-squared comparison-of-proportions tests. Public clonotypes were identified through searches of immuneACCESS, and similarity to known antiviral clonotypes was evaluated with the VDJdb browser. TCRdb mirrors the immuneACCESS table, restricted to in-frame sequences. Some clones are absent from its copies; in checked studies, under half trace to an unresolved V gene, and the reason for the others is unknown. The V and J calls and the clone size are those of that table, but D and trimming were determined from the DNA. Within this sample are about 340,000 clones, with about 93% of them counted one time only. Around 5% of the sample is taken by the ten largest.

The rearranged segments are TRBV4-2 and TRBJ1-1; the D gene is unclear. The sequence was obtained from a boy younger than two with tuberous sclerosis and intractable seizures. The sample was peripheral blood, taken roughly 5 months after surgery. The base sequence is TGTGCCAGCAGCCAAGGGGTCGGGAACACTGAAGCTTTCTTT. It translates to CASSQGVGNTEAFF.